This is a list of T cell receptor beta chains from one sample in a study of identical twins. TCRdb ran MiXCR on the 5' RACE reads and lists one entry per CDR3 protein. Among 1.5 million to 2 million distinct CDR3 sequences listed, roughly 35% were seen once. Sequencing used cord blood. The receptors derive from a newborn girl in good health. CDR3s include the opening cysteine and the closing phenylalanine or tryptophan. D genes are given only for firm matches. Size is omitted from some rows. Given values are once, few, many or a class for expanded clones.

V gene,J gene,clone size,D gene,CDR3 DNA,CDR3 protein
TRBV4-1,TRBJ2-3,.,.,TGCGCCAGTAGCGCGAGGCAGGGTAAGACAGATACGCAGTATTTT,CASSARQGKTDTQYF
TRBV29-1,TRBJ2-7,many,TRBD2,TGCAGCGTCCCGTGGGGTAGCGGGAATGAGCAGTACTTC,CSVPWGSGNEQYF
TRBV4-1,TRBJ2-3,.,.,TGCGCCAGCAGCCGAACCTTCGATACGCAGTATTTT,CASSRTFDTQYF
TRBV28,TRBJ2-7,.,.,TGTGCCACACGAGGGGCAGGTCGCTACGAGCAGTACTTC,CATRGAGRYEQYF
TRBV28,TRBJ2-5,.,TRBD2,TGTGCCAGCACTAGCGGGAGTTATCAAGAGACCCAGTACTTC,CASTSGSYQETQYF
TRBV6-1,TRBJ1-2,.,.,TGTGCCAGCGGTTGGGGCAGCATAAACTATGGCTACACCTTC,CASGWGSINYGYTF
TRBV7-2,TRBJ2-1,few,TRBD2,TGTGCCAGCAGCTTACTCTCGGGAGGGAGGAATGAGCAGTTCTTC,CASSLLSGGRNEQFF
TRBV27,TRBJ1-2,.,.,TGTGCCAGCAGTCGTATCCGGGGAGCAGACTATGGCTACACCTTC,CASSRIRGADYGYTF
TRBV2,TRBJ2-2,.,TRBD2,TGTGCCAGCAGCCCAAGCGGGAGCGCCACCGGGGAGCTGTTTTTT,CASSPSGSATGELFF
TRBV2,TRBJ2-7,few,.,TGTGCCAGCAGTGATATCCATCTTCGGAGGATATTAAAAGGGGCGCCCTACGAGCAGTACTTC,CASSDIHLRRILKGAPYEQYF
TRBV19,TRBJ2-1,.,.,TGTGCCAGTAGCCGACAAGGAGTGTCCTCCTACAATGAGCAGTTCTTC,CASSRQGVSSYNEQFF
TRBV2,TRBJ2-1,.,TRBD2,TGTGCCAGCAGACTAGCGGGGGGGCCTACTGAGCAGTTCTTC,CASRLAGGPTEQFF
TRBV12-3/TRBV12-4,TRBJ2-1,few,TRBD1,TGTGCCAGCAGTTTAGGGGCAGGGGGCCTGAATGAGCAGTTCTTC,CASSLGAGGLNEQFF
TRBV6-5,TRBJ2-6,.,.,TGTGCCAGCAGCCGGGGCCACTCTGGGGCCAACGTCCTGACTTTC,CASSRGHSGANVLTF
TRBV7-2,TRBJ2-4,.,.,TGTGCCAGCAGCCGGCCCGGCTCGAGGGACATTCAGTACTTC,CASSRPGSRDIQYF
TRBV4-1,TRBJ2-1,.,.,TGCGCCAGCAGCCAAGAGAGGGAGAAGTCGAATGAGCAGTTCTTC,CASSQEREKSNEQFF
TRBV20-1,TRBJ2-7,few,TRBD1,TGCAGTGCTGGGACAGGGGGAGGATACGAGCAGTACTTC,CSAGTGGGYEQYF
TRBV5-1,TRBJ2-1,.,TRBD1,TGCGCCAGCAGCTTTAGTGGACAGGGGCTCGGGAATGAGCAGTTCTTC,CASSFSGQGLGNEQFF
TRBV28,TRBJ2-1,.,.,TGTGCCAGCAGTTCCGTAACGGCTGGCCGTAATGAGCAGTTCTTC,CASSSVTAGRNEQFF
TRBV25-1,TRBJ2-5,few,.,TGTGCCAGCAGTGGCACTCATGAGCAGTACTTC,CASSGTHEQYF
TRBV20-1,TRBJ1-6,few,.,TGCAGTGCTAGAGAGGGGCGGGGGGGATCACCCCTCCACTTT,CSAREGRGGSPLHF
TRBV5-1,TRBJ1-1,.,.,TGCGCCAGCAGCTTGACCACAGGGATCGCCATGAACACTGAAGCTTTCTTT,CASSLTTGIAMNTEAFF
TRBV15,TRBJ1-3,few,.,TGTGCCACCACACGGGCAGGGGCGCCTGGAAACACCATATATTTT,CATTRAGAPGNTIYF
TRBV6-6,TRBJ2-7,few,.,TGTGCCAGCAGTGACATATACTCCTACGAGCAGTACTTC,CASSDIYSYEQYF
TRBV27,TRBJ2-7,few,.,TGTGCCAGCAGTCCTCCATACTCCTACGAGCAGTACTTC,CASSPPYSYEQYF
TRBV3-1,TRBJ2-7,.,TRBD2,TGTGCCAGCAGCCAAGTAGCCGGGACTAGCGGCTACGAGCAGTACTTC,CASSQVAGTSGYEQYF
TRBV7-6,TRBJ2-7,few,TRBD1,TGTGCCAGCAGCTTATTAGGTGGGGACAGTGTCTACGAGCAGTACTTC,CASSLLGGDSVYEQYF
TRBV12-3/TRBV12-4,TRBJ2-3,many,.,TGTGCCAGCACCCGGCGGCGACCAGATACGCAGTATTTT,CASTRRRPDTQYF
TRBV2,TRBJ2-7,.,TRBD2,TGTGCCGGCACCCTGACTAGCGCAACTTCCTACGAGCAGTACTTC,CAGTLTSATSYEQYF
TRBV5-5,TRBJ1-6,.,.,TGTGCCAGCAGCTTGGGTCCCTTAAGCTCCTATAATTCACCCCTCCACTTT,CASSLGPLSSYNSPLHF
TRBV10-3,TRBJ2-1,.,TRBD2,TGTGCCACCGGGGGGTCCTACGATGAGCAGTTCTTC,CATGGSYDEQFF
TRBV20-1,TRBJ2-7,.,TRBD2,TGCAGTGCTAGGACAAGACTAGCGGGGAACAATGAGCAGTACTTC,CSARTRLAGNNEQYF
TRBV5-1,TRBJ2-1,.,TRBD2,TGCGCCAGCAGCTTGGGACTAGCGGGAGGGGACCTTTTGGACAATGAGCAGTTCTTC,CASSLGLAGGDLLDNEQFF
TRBV25-1,TRBJ2-5,few,.,TGTGCCACGACCCAGTCGCGGGGATCTCGAGAGACCCAGTACTTC,CATTQSRGSRETQYF
TRBV5-5,TRBJ2-3,few,TRBD2,TGTGCCAGCAGCTCAGCGGGAGTCGGGGATACGCAGTATTTT,CASSSAGVGDTQYF
TRBV28,TRBJ1-2,.,TRBD1,TGTGCCAGCAGTGTTCCGGGACAGGGATCCAGCGGCTACACCTTC,CASSVPGQGSSGYTF
TRBV6-5,TRBJ1-3,.,.,TGTGCCAGCAGTTACGGGAGCAGGGGAAACACCATATATTTT,CASSYGSRGNTIYF
TRBV28,TRBJ2-5,few,.,TGTGCCAGCAGTTTCGAAAGACGAGCGTACTTC,CASSFERRAYF
TRBV20-1,TRBJ2-7,few,.,TGCAGTGCTAGGCCCGACCTCTCCCCCTACGAGCAGTACTTC,CSARPDLSPYEQYF
TRBV30,TRBJ1-2,few,.,TGTGCCTGGAGTAGGCAGGGAGGGAGCTATGGCTACACCTTC,CAWSRQGGSYGYTF
TRBV5-1,TRBJ2-7,.,.,TGCGCCAGCAGCGCAGCCGGGAAAGAGGGTTCCTACGAGCAGTACTTC,CASSAAGKEGSYEQYF
TRBV4-1,TRBJ2-7,.,.,TGCGCCAGCAGCCAACTGGGACTGGGTCCATACGAGCAGTACTTC,CASSQLGLGPYEQYF
TRBV5-1,TRBJ2-3,few,.,TGCGCCAGCAGCCTTAGTTTCCAAGATACGCAGTATTTT,CASSLSFQDTQYF
TRBV20-1,TRBJ2-3,few,.,TGCAGTGCTAGTACGGCTACCGCGGGAGATACGCAGTATTTT,CSASTATAGDTQYF
TRBV11-2,TRBJ2-6,few,.,TGTGCCAGCAGTAAGCCCTCTGGGGCCAACGTCCTGACTTTC,CASSKPSGANVLTF
TRBV29-1,TRBJ2-1,.,.,TGCAGCGTTGAAGCGGAAGCTGCCAATGAGCAGTTCTTC,CSVEAEAANEQFF